This T cell receptor beta chain was profiled in a study of blood T cell repertoires in COVID-19. The CDR3 totals 16 residues. V was trimmed by 0 bases and J by 1 base, leaving 13 bases between them. The germline V gene has CDR1 SGHRS and CDR2 YFSETQ. Repertoires were generated with immunoSEQ multiplex PCR, while TCRdb's copy carries only in-frame clones and drops some. The sample shows roughly 200,000 clones, around nine tenths of them seen only once. The sequenced material came from PBMCs or T cells enriched from blood (not recorded which). V and J are TRBV5-1 and TRBJ2-5; possibly TRBD2 for D (5 bases). This receptor was identified in a woman in her 30s with acute COVID-19. CDR3: CASSLAETDFQETQYF. The CDR3 DNA sequence: TGCGCCAGCAGCTTGGCGGAAACGGACTTCCAAGAGACCCAGTACTTC.